This TCR beta chain was recovered during a study of blood T cell repertoires in COVID-19. Data came from immunoSEQ multiplex PCR; TCRdb stores just in-frame clones and leaves some out. In the table there are some 180,000 clones, more than 70% of which are singletons. Comments on this clone: This sample also contains other DNA sequences that code for the same CDR3.

The CDR3 has 14 residues. Germline CDR1 and CDR2: LNHDA and SQIVND (reference sequence). Trimming shortened V by 5 bases and J by 2 bases, and 10 bases separated the two germline ends. This sequence was found in a middle-aged man with active or convalescent COVID-19. Specimen: peripheral blood. J is TRBJ1-5 and V is TRBV19; no clear D gene. CDR3 loop: CASSLSGGNQPQHF. The CDR3 DNA is TGTGCCAGTAGTCTGAGCGGTGGCAATCAGCCCCAGCATTTT.